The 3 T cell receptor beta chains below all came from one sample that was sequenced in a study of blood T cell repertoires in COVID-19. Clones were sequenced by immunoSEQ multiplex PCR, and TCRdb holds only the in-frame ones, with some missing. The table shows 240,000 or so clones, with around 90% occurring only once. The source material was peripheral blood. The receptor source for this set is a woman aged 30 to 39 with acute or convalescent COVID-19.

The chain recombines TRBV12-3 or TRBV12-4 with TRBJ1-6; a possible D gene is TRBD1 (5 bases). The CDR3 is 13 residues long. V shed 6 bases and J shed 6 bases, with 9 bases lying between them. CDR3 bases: TGTGCCAGCAGACGACAGTTTAATTCACCCCTCCACTTT. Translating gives CASRRQFNSPLHF.

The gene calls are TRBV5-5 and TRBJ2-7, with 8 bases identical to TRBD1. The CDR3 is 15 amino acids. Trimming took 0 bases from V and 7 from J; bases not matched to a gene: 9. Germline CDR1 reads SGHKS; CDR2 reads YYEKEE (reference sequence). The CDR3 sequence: CASSLVAGGIGEQYF. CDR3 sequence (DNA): TGTGCCAGCAGCTTGGTTGCAGGGGGCATTGGGGAGCAGTACTTC.

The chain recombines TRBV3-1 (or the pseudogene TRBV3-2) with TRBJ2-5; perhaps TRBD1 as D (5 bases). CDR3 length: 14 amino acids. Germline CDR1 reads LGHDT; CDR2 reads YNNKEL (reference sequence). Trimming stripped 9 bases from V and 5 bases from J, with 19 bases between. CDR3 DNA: TGTGCCAGAAGACGGACAATGAAGACTGAGACCCAGTACTTC. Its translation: CARRRTMKTETQYF.